What follows are 21 T cell receptor beta chains derived from one specimen sequenced in a study of a mutant IDH1 vaccine in newly diagnosed glioma. TCRdb's table, derived via immunoSEQ multiplex PCR, lists solely in-frame clones and lacks some. The table includes tens of thousands of clones, over 75% detected once. The time point here: week 23, last vaccination. Vaccination comprised doses that each held 300 ug of mutant IDH1 20-mer peptide, plus topical imiquimod. Antigens for these TCRs are unknown. The input for sequencing was PBMCs, taken from a glioma patient whose treatment included an IDH1 peptide vaccine. The receptor set was obtained from a man between 18 and 35 years old with glioma.

This clone was seen only a few times. The chain has TRBV7-9 and TRBJ2-2; D is undetermined. This CDR3 region has 14 residues. V gave up 5 bases and J gave up 0 bases, with 7 bases separating them. Germline V CDR1 and CDR2: SEHNR, FQNEAQ (reference sequence). The CDR3 DNA follows: TGTGCCAGCAGCATAAGGGCGAACACCGGGGAGCTGTTTTTT. Translation gives CASSIRANTGELFF.

This clone has more than one count but fewer than ten. CDR3 in amino acids: CASSDTNTNQPQHF. The CDR3 nucleotides are TGTGCCAGCAGTGACACCAATACCAATCAGCCCCAGCATTTT. V usage is TRBV2 and J usage is TRBJ1-5, with D uncertain. Germline lookup yields CDR1 SNHLY and CDR2 FYNNEI. CDR3 size: 14 residues. Trimming stripped 3 bases from V and 3 bases from J, with 9 bases between.

V is TRBV25-1 and J is TRBJ2-2; no clear D gene. Trimming cost V 2 bases and J 0 bases, with 13 bases left between them. The CDR3 loop spans 17 amino acids. Germline CDR1 is MGHDK and CDR2 is SYGVNS. The DNA of the CDR3 is TGTGCCAGCAGTGAACAGGCGGACCCCGCGAACACCGGGGAGCTGTTTTTT. Translation: CASSEQADPANTGELFF.

V usage is TRBV5-1 and J usage is TRBJ2-7; weak D call: TRBD2 (7 bases). V gave up 0 bases and J gave up 4 bases, with 14 bases separating them. CDR3 length: 15 residues. Germline V lookup: CDR1 SGHRS, CDR2 YFSETQ. CDR3 coding DNA: TGCGCCAGCAGCTTGGTTGCGGGGGCCTCTTACGAGCAGTACTTC. Translating it yields CASSLVAGASYEQYF.

V is TRBV6-6 and J is TRBJ2-2, with D tentatively TRBD1 (6 bases). The CDR3 contains 14 residues. V was trimmed by 4 bases and J by 5 bases, leaving 11 bases between them. CDR1 MNHNY and CDR2 SVGAGI come from the germline V gene (reference sequence). CDR3 region: CASSSWGRTGELFF. CDR3 DNA: TGTGCCAGCAGTTCGTGGGGGCGGACCGGGGAGCTGTTTTTT.

The chain combines TRBV19 with TRBJ1-3; unclear D gene. The V gene lost 6 bases and the J gene lost 0 bases, with 12 bases spanning the gap. This CDR3 region has 15 residues. Looked up from germline, CDR1 is LNHDA and CDR2 is SQIVND (reference sequence). The DNA for the CDR3 is TGTGCCAGTAGAGGCAGGTGGGACTCTGGAAACACCATATATTTT. This translates into CASRGRWDSGNTIYF.

CDR3 nucleotides: TGTGCCAGCTCACCAAAGCCCACCTACGAGCAGTACTTC. Translating gives CASSPKPTYEQYF. The chain combines TRBV18 with TRBJ2-7; no clear D. In germline, CDR1 is KGHSH, CDR2 LQKENI. V was pared by 2 bases and J by 2 bases, with 7 bases between. This CDR3 region has 13 residues.

This clone was seen a single time. V is TRBV7-9 and J is TRBJ1-1; D is possibly TRBD1 (5 bases). In germline, CDR1 is SEHNR, CDR2 FQNEAQ (reference sequence). V dropped 5 bases and J dropped 2 bases, with 12 bases sitting between them. The CDR3 has 14 residues. CDR3 amino acids: CASSIQGANTEAFF. In DNA form, the CDR3 reads TGTGCCAGCAGCATTCAGGGCGCTAACACTGAAGCTTTCTTT.

The chain combines TRBV20-1 with TRBJ2-3; D not certain. This CDR3 comprises 11 residues. Germline lookup yields CDR1 DFQATT and CDR2 SNEGSKA (reference sequence). The ends were cut back, 6 bases at V and 6 bases at J, with 10 bases in the middle. The CDR3 nucleotides read TGCAGTGCCCCTACCGGGGATACGCAGTATTTT. Its protein is CSAPTGDTQYF.

The rearrangement uses TRBV5-1 and TRBJ1-5; D ambiguous. The V end was cut by 1 base, the J end by 0 bases, with 2 bases between. The CDR3 runs to 13 residues. Germline V gene sequence: CDR1 SGHRS, CDR2 YFSETQ. CDR3 loop: CASSLNSNQPQHF. Here the CDR3 DNA reads TGCGCCAGCAGCTTGAATAGCAATCAGCCCCAGCATTTT.

This chain uses TRBV23-1 with TRBJ2-1; TRBD1 might be the D (6 bases). TRBV23-1 is reported as an ORF; its role is uncertain. Trimming pared 2 bases from V and 0 bases from J, leaving 14 bases between. This CDR3 is built from 17 residues. The CDR3 coding sequence is TGCGCCAGCAGTCAAAGGACAGCAAAATACTCCTACAATGAGCAGTTCTTC. Translation: CASSQRTAKYSYNEQFF.

Notes on this clone: Other DNA sequences within the sample encode an identical CDR3. The CDR3 reads CASSLGGYSNQPQHF. The CDR3 DNA reads as TGTGCCAGCAGCTTAGGGGGTTATAGCAATCAGCCCCAGCATTTT. V and J are TRBV7-9 and TRBJ1-5; D gene uncertain. Germline lookup yields CDR1 SEHNR and CDR2 FQNEAQ (reference sequence). The length of the CDR3 is 15 residues. The V end was cut by 1 base, the J end by 0 bases, with 7 bases between.

V and J are TRBV27 and TRBJ1-2, with TRBD1 matching over 7 bases. CDR3 size: 13 residues. V shed 5 bases and J 8 bases; nucleotides not matched to a gene: 8. Germline CDR1 and CDR2: MNHEY and SMNVEV (reference sequence). The CDR3 DNA reads as TGTGCCAGCAGTCCAGTGGGGGGACAGGGCTACACCTTC. Translated: CASSPVGGQGYTF.

This clone was seen a few times. The chain joins TRBV30 to TRBJ1-1; D gene uncertain. Trimming removed 5 bases from V and 1 base from J, with 5 bases in between. CDR3 size: 11 residues. Germline CDR1 and CDR2: GTSNPN and SVGIG (reference sequence). Here the CDR3 reads CAWGWNTEAFF. CDR3 DNA sequence: TGTGCCTGGGGATGGAACACTGAAGCTTTCTTT.

This chain joins TRBV12-5 and TRBJ2-2, with D perhaps being TRBD1 or TRBD2 (5 bases each). Trimming shortened V by 8 bases and J by 0 bases, and 16 bases separated the two germline ends. This CDR3 contains 16 residues. Germline V gives CDR1 LGHNT, CDR2 FRNRAP. The CDR3 spells CASTFGDRANTGELFF. The CDR3 DNA follows: TGTGCTAGTACCTTTGGGGACCGAGCGAACACCGGGGAGCTGTTTTTT. The full variable domain, in which reference TRBV12-5 and TRBJ2-2 provide the parts outside the CDR3, is DARVTQTPRHKVTEMGQEVTMRCQPILGHNTVFWYRQTMMQGLELLAYFRNRAPLDDSGMPKDRFSAEMPDATLATLKIQPSEPRDSAVYFCASTFGDRANTGELFFGEGSRLTVL.

The genes are TRBV7-9 and TRBJ2-7; 7 bases align to TRBD1. The germline gives CDR1 SEHNR, CDR2 FQNEAQ (reference sequence). V was clipped by 3 bases and J by 3 bases; unmatched bases: 8. CDR3 length: 15 amino acids. CDR3 sequence reads: CASSFSGTAFYEQYF. CDR3 nucleotides: TGTGCCAGCAGCTTCTCAGGGACAGCCTTCTACGAGCAGTACTTC.

This chain links TRBV18 with TRBJ2-7, with 9 bases aligning to TRBD1. V was clipped by 2 bases and J by 4 bases; unmatched bases: 9. This CDR3 comprises 16 residues. Germline loops: CDR1 KGHSH, CDR2 LQKENI. This CDR3 reads CASSPMTGGPGYEQYF. The CDR3 nucleotides read TGTGCCAGCTCACCAATGACAGGGGGGCCCGGATACGAGCAGTACTTC.

The chain combines TRBV27 with TRBJ2-7; no clear D gene. This CDR3 has 13 amino acids. Germline values: CDR1 MNHEY, CDR2 SMNVEV (reference sequence). V lost 6 bases and J lost 5, with 14 bases in between. This chain's CDR3 is CASSALGLHEQYF. In nucleotides, the CDR3 is TGTGCCAGCAGCGCCCTAGGGTTACACGAGCAGTACTTC.

This clone was counted a few times. The likely explanation is a read error, given a far larger clone one base away. The chain employs TRBV7-2 and TRBJ1-2; D may be TRBD1 (5 bases). CDR1 and CDR2 (germline): SGHTA, FQGNSA. Deletions cut 5 bases from V and 7 bases from J, with 20 bases between. This CDR3 comprises 15 residues. For the CDR3, the DNA is TGTGCCAGCAGCCAATCGGTAGGGGAACCGTCTGGCTACACCTTC. This translates into CASSQSVGEPSGYTF.

The chain uses TRBV7-9 and TRBJ1-1; no reliable D call. Germline loops: CDR1 SEHNR, CDR2 FQNEAQ (reference sequence). CDR3 length equals 12 residues. Trimming took 1 base from V and 9 from J, leaving 9 bases between them. The CDR3 nucleotides are TGTGCCAGCAGCTTAGACCAGTCTCAAGCTTTCTTT. Translation gives CASSLDQSQAFF.

For the CDR3, the DNA is TGTGCCAGCAGCTTAGCCTCGGCCAGGGAGAACACTGAAGCTTTCTTT. Protein sequence: CASSLASARENTEAFF. The rearrangement uses TRBV7-8 and TRBJ1-1; a weak D match, TRBD1 (5 bases). Germline CDR1 and CDR2: SGHVS and FQNEAQ. CDR3 length: 16 amino acids. V was pared by 0 bases and J by 1 base, with 12 bases between.